A selection of T cell receptor beta chains follows, all from one sample in a study of shared clonotypes between healthy human individuals. TCRdb's copy holds only in-frame clones and misses some; the assay was immunoSEQ multiplex PCR. The table has 450,000 to 650,000 clones, around 76% seen once. The specimen was PBMCs. All receptors derive from a woman aged 35 to 49 in good health. Some clones in this sample may be carry-over from other donors' samples. CDR3s include the opening cysteine and the closing phenylalanine or tryptophan. D genes are given only for firm matches. Clone sizes are given selectively: once, few, many, or a class where the clone is expanded.

d_call,j_call,clone_size,v_call,cdr3_aa,cdr3_nt
.,TRBJ2-7,.,TRBV2,CASMLRGSSYEQYF,TGTGCCAGCATGTTGCGCGGTAGCTCCTACGAGCAGTACTTC
TRBD2,TRBJ2-2,.,TRBV5-8,CASSFVLAGTNTGELFF,TGCGCCAGCAGCTTTGTCCTAGCGGGAACGAACACCGGGGAGCTGTTTTTT
TRBD2,TRBJ2-7,once,TRBV11-3,CASSLEAGGEQYF,TGTGCCAGCAGCTTAGAGGCGGGGGGCGAGCAGTACTTC
TRBD1,TRBJ2-3,.,TRBV19,CASSMGQGARDTQYF,TGTGCCAGTAGTATGGGACAGGGGGCAAGAGATACGCAGTATTTT
.,TRBJ1-5,.,TRBV2,CASREDRFLNQPQHF,TGTGCCAGCAGAGAAGACAGGTTTCTCAATCAGCCCCAGCATTTT
.,TRBJ1-1,few,TRBV11-2,CASGVSVDGEAFF,TGTGCCAGCGGGGTAAGCGTGGACGGTGAAGCTTTCTTT
.,TRBJ2-7,once,TRBV20-1,CSAPRSYEQYF,TGCAGTGCTCCCAGGTCCTACGAGCAGTACTTC
TRBD2,TRBJ2-3,.,TRBV2,CASSQLAGADTQYF,TGTGCCAGCAGTCAACTAGCGGGAGCGGATACGCAGTATTTT
TRBD1,TRBJ1-2,.,TRBV2,CASSPTTGNYGYTF,TGTGCCAGCAGCCCTACGACAGGGAACTATGGCTACACCTTC
.,TRBJ1-2,.,TRBV11-2,CASSLQVGGYGYTF,TGTGCCAGCAGCTTGCAGGTTGGGGGATACGGCTACACCTTC
TRBD2,TRBJ2-5,few,TRBV18,CASSPTISGSGETQYF,TGTGCCAGCTCACCGACAATTAGCGGGAGCGGAGAGACCCAGTACTTC
TRBD2,TRBJ2-3,.,TRBV5-1,CASSPGLGDTQYF,TGCGCCAGCAGCCCAGGACTAGGAGATACGCAGTATTTT
.,TRBJ1-4,.,TRBV6-1,CASSVRRTGATNEKLFF,TGTGCCAGCAGTGTCCGACGGACGGGGGCAACTAATGAAAAACTGTTTTTT
TRBD2,TRBJ2-7,.,TRBV6-5,CASSSTSGSPYEQYF,TGTGCCAGCAGTTCTACTAGCGGGAGTCCCTACGAGCAGTACTTC
.,TRBJ2-5,.,TRBV29-1,CSVGLGPQETQYF,TGCAGCGTGGGGCTAGGGCCCCAGGAGACCCAGTACTTC
TRBD2,TRBJ2-3,few,TRBV9,CASSPGGTQYF,TGTGCCAGCAGCCCGGGGGGGACGCAGTATTTT
TRBD1,TRBJ1-2,.,TRBV5-1,CASSLETGPGYTF,TGCGCCAGCAGCTTGGAGACAGGGCCTGGCTACACCTTC
TRBD1,TRBJ2-5,.,TRBV27,CASSRGQRTETQYF,TGTGCCAGCAGTCGGGGACAGAGGACGGAGACCCAGTACTTC
TRBD2,TRBJ2-2,.,TRBV5-1,CASSLLAGSGELFF,TGCGCCAGCAGCTTACTAGCGGGATCCGGGGAGCTGTTTTTT
TRBD2,TRBJ2-7,few,TRBV7-9,CASSPRGDPRPGEQYF,TGTGCCAGCAGCCCCCGGGGGGACCCCAGGCCGGGGGAGCAGTACTTC
TRBD1,TRBJ1-2,.,TRBV9,CASSAFPGQGDLAGYTF,TGTGCCAGCAGCGCTTTCCCGGGACAGGGAGACTTGGCTGGCTACACCTTC
TRBD2,TRBJ2-7,.,TRBV28,CASITSGDIPSYEQYF,TGTGCCAGCATAACTAGCGGGGACATTCCCTCCTACGAGCAGTACTTC
TRBD1,TRBJ1-2,.,TRBV6-5,CASGQGGYYGYTF,TGTGCCAGCGGACAGGGTGGCTACTATGGCTACACCTTC
TRBD2,TRBJ2-1,.,TRBV27,CASSFSQTSGYYNEQFF,TGTGCCAGCAGTTTTTCCCAGACTAGCGGATATTACAATGAGCAGTTCTTC
TRBD2,TRBJ2-7,once,TRBV27,CASSLGTSGSSYEQYF,TGTGCCAGCAGTTTAGGGACTAGCGGCTCCTCCTACGAGCAGTACTTC
.,TRBJ2-3,.,TRBV28,CASSYAREVDTQYF,TGTGCCAGCAGTTACGCCAGGGAGGTGGATACGCAGTATTTT
.,TRBJ2-7,.,TRBV7-6,CASSYIGELSYEQYF,TGTGCCAGCAGCTATATTGGAGAACTCTCCTACGAGCAGTACTTC
.,TRBJ2-7,.,TRBV6-1,CASSESDTGWYEQYF,TGTGCCAGCAGTGAATCGGATACCGGGTGGTACGAGCAGTACTTC
.,TRBJ2-3,.,TRBV7-2,CASSPGLASTDTQYF,TGTGCCAGCAGCCCCGGACTGGCTAGCACAGATACGCAGTATTTT
TRBD1,TRBJ1-1,.,TRBV9,CASSSTQGQGEAFF,TGTGCCAGCAGCTCAACCCAGGGACAGGGAGAAGCTTTCTTT
.,TRBJ2-5,.,TRBV4-1,CASSQGEYWQRGTQYF,TGCGCCAGCAGCCAAGGAGAATATTGGCAGAGAGGGACCCAGTACTTC
.,TRBJ2-7,.,TRBV28,CASNLSGTPDEEQYF,TGTGCCAGCAACCTATCCGGGACTCCCGATGAAGAGCAGTACTTC
.,TRBJ1-5,.,TRBV19,CASSQSINQPQHF,TGTGCCAGTAGTCAGTCCATTAATCAGCCCCAGCATTTT